This entry is about one TCR beta chain. This clone was counted once. Its antigen target is currently unknown. Within one base of it there is no much larger clone, and no base qualities were kept. The data stem from a study of cytotoxic CD8 clonotypes in ibrutinib-treated CLL (dated by TCRdb to about 2021). Background for the entire study: The cohort was composed of under 12 relapsed/refractory and 15 treatment-naive patients; IGHV unmutated status was identified in 17 to 18 patients. Longitudinal samples were obtainable from about 30% of the 86 participants in the trial. Partial responses were observed in approximately 24 patients and complete responses in 2; after a median follow-up of 68 months, remission was maintained in 15 or so patients and progression was observed in approximately 12. Response samples were taken after a median of 12 months on treatment, ranging from roughly 6 to 36 months. Cryopreserved peripheral blood mononuclear cells were obtained before treatment, at response, and at either sustained remission or disease progression. On average, each sample had about 250,000 productive templates and 96,000 or so productive rearrangements. Overall study outcomes, separate from this receptor: Lymph node repertoires were not examined, and the timing of sampling was not matched between patients in sustained remission and those whose disease progressed. Public clonotypes were rare and either contracted or stayed stable during treatment, and the rise in clonality at ibrutinib response reflected the expansion of private clonotypes. An increase in clonality was observed at ibrutinib response, with clonality remaining stable during sustained remission and falling back toward baseline at progression. Baseline clonality was found to be higher than that of age-matched healthy donors and was strongly correlated with circulating CD8+ T-cell counts.

Spanning cysteine to phenylalanine, the CDR3 consists of 15 amino acids. The entry retains the CDR3 DNA only, 45 bases that are in frame from base 1. Here V drops 6 bases and J drops 3 bases, and the junction holds 10 bases not matched to any gene. Looking up the germline V gene (reference sequence) yields CDR1 LNHDA and CDR2 SQIVND. For TCR beta library preparation, roughly 2.1 micrograms of genomic DNA was extracted from cryopreserved PBMCs. Longitudinal blood samples from CLL patients on ibrutinib monotherapy underwent high-throughput TCR beta sequencing. Patients were enrolled in a phase 2 open-label single-center ibrutinib monotherapy trial. A MiSeq instrument was used for deep resolution sequencing, which targeted depths ranging from 1 in 1 million up to 1 in 200,000 T cells, with coverage averaging 10x for each clonotype. TCR beta libraries were generated with the immunoSEQ hsTCRB Kit. Regarding the original processing steps: Data were analyzed with ImmunoSEQ Data Assistant and ImmunoSEQ Analyzer, with V, D and J genes assigned per IMGT definitions. Clonality, with values ranging from 0 to 1, was calculated as one minus the normalized Shannon entropy of productive rearrangement frequencies. Public clonotype analysis was restricted to overrepresented clonotypes comprising at least 0.05% of each patient's repertoire. Approximately 14 age-matched healthy donor repertoires from immuneACCESS served as clonality controls. What TCRdb holds here is the immuneACCESS table cut down to in-frame rearrangements. Part of the clones is not present; checked against another copy, under half of the missing clones reflect an unresolved V gene, and the others are unexplained. That table supplies the V and J calls and clone size; D and trimming were determined from the DNA. The sample records 65,000 to 95,000 clones, around 84% of which are singletons. 5.4% of the sample rests with the top ten.

This clonotype was obtained from a human donor with chronic lymphocytic leukemia. Specimen: PBMCs, collected before ibrutinib treatment. The V and J segments used are TRBV19 and TRBJ2-7, and TRBD1 aligns with 8 junction nucleotides. This receptor has the CDR3 CASRRTTGDNYEQYF. The sequence in DNA is TGTGCCAGTAGGAGGACGACAGGGGACAACTACGAGCAGTACTTC.